Following are 14 T cell receptor beta chains from one sample sequenced in a study of blood T cells in healthy people across ages. Then a second PCR, running roughly 7 to 11 cycles, was carried out with a sample-barcoded 5' primer and a J-beta primer mix. TCRdb recomputed calls from the 5' RACE reads with MiXCR, one row per CDR3 protein. Of roughly 800,000 distinct CDR3 sequences listed, roughly 60% are singletons. Sequencing was carried out using blood. The receptors stem from a man aged 25-45 years in good health.

This clonotype occurred once. One junction end does not reproduce the germline sequence, and a read error may be involved. The genes are TRBV7-2 and TRBJ1-2; D unclear. This CDR3 region has 13 residues. Germline CDR1 is SGHTA and CDR2 is FQGNSA. In DNA form, the CDR3 reads TGTGCCAGCAGACCACCCACTAACTATGGCTGCACCTTC. Translation: CASRPPTNYGCTF.

The genes are TRBV4-3 and TRBJ2-5, with D perhaps being TRBD1 or TRBD2 (5 bases each). V was pared by 3 bases and J by 5 bases, with 16 bases between. CDR1 is LGHNA and CDR2 is YSLEER in the germline V gene. The length of the CDR3 is 15 residues. The CDR3 coding sequence is TGCGCCAGCAGCCATGATCGGTGGGGGTTTGAGACCCAGTACTTC. It yields the protein CASSHDRWGFETQYF.

V and J are TRBV12-3 or TRBV12-4 and TRBJ1-5; D is undetermined. The CDR3 is 13 amino acids. Trimming left V 3 bases short and J 7 bases short, with 10 bases between. The CDR3 loop is CASSFTVSQPQHF. Here the CDR3 DNA reads TGTGCCAGCAGTTTTACCGTCTCGCAGCCCCAGCATTTT.

A remark on this clonotype: Just one base apart from a much larger clone, this may be a read error. The genes are TRBV5-1 and TRBJ2-1; 9 bases map to TRBD1. Germline V gene sequence: CDR1 SGHRS, CDR2 YFSETQ. The CDR3 runs to 16 residues. Germline trimming cut 0 bases from V and 6 bases from J; bases unmatched to any gene: 7. CDR3 sequence (DNA): TGCGCCAGCAGCTTGGCCGGACAGGGGATTAGCAATGAGCAGTTCTTC. It specifies CASSLAGQGISNEQFF.

CDR3 sequence reads: CASSGSPGEQYF. The CDR3 DNA follows: TGTGCCAGCAGCGGTAGCCCGGGTGAGCAGTACTTC. This chain links TRBV9 with TRBJ2-7, with D uncertain. The CDR3 length is 12 residues. Trimming removed 3 bases from V and 7 bases from J, with 11 bases in between. Germline assignment: CDR1 SGDLS and CDR2 YYNGEE.

V usage is TRBV12-3 or TRBV12-4 and J usage is TRBJ2-1; D may match TRBD1 or TRBD2 (5 bases each). The CDR3 loop spans 13 amino acids. V was clipped by 3 bases and J by 9 bases, with 12 bases between them. The CDR3 loop reads CASSFQGRGEQFF. In DNA form, the CDR3 reads TGTGCCAGCAGTTTCCAGGGACGGGGTGAGCAGTTCTTC.

The chain couples TRBV6-5 to TRBJ2-6; possibly TRBD2 for D (5 bases). Germline loops: CDR1 MNHEY, CDR2 SVGAGI. V lost 0 bases and J lost 0, with 15 bases in between. The CDR3 spans 19 residues. CDR3 in DNA: TGTGCCAGCAGTTACTCGAATTCGGAGGACCCCTCTGGGGCCAACGTCCTGACTTTC. This encodes CASSYSNSEDPSGANVLTF.

The V call is TRBV20-1, the J call TRBJ1-1; D possibly corresponds to TRBD1 (6 bases). The V and J ends lost 6 bases and 7 bases respectively, with 9 bases between them. This CDR3 is 10 amino acids long. The germline V gene encodes CDR1 DFQATT and CDR2 SNEGSKA (reference sequence). The DNA for the CDR3 is TGCAGTGCAATGGACAGTGAAGCTTTCTTT. This codes for CSAMDSEAFF.

V is TRBV6-5 and J is TRBJ2-7; 7 bases agree with TRBD2. TRBJ2-5 matches the DNA end more closely, so the J call is doubtful. This CDR3 region has 11 residues. Germline CDR1 and CDR2: MNHEY and SVGAGI. The CDR3 nucleotides are TGTGCCAGCGGGGGGGTAAAGACCCAGTACTTC. Residues: CASGGVKTQYF.

The rearrangement uses TRBV20-1 and TRBJ1-1; D is possibly TRBD1 (6 bases). The CDR3 spans 13 residues. V gave up 8 bases and J gave up 4 bases, with 17 bases separating them. Germline assignment: CDR1 DFQATT and CDR2 SNEGSKA (reference sequence). CDR3 coding DNA: TGCAGTCGGGGGCGTAGGGGTGGCACTGAAGCTTTCTTT. This codes for CSRGRRGGTEAFF.

The V gene is TRBV2, the J gene TRBJ1-2; 10 nucleotides match TRBD1. V lost 7 bases and J lost 9; bases outside the gene matches: 29. The germline V gene has CDR1 SNHLY and CDR2 FYNNEI. The CDR3 totals 20 residues. CDR3 nucleotides: TGTGCCAGCACTCCTACGCCCGGGACAGGGGCGTCCTGGGGAATGAATAGCTACACCTTC. It encodes CASTPTPGTGASWGMNSYTF.

Notes on this clonotype: A much more abundant neighbour one base away suggests this may be a read error. V usage is TRBV12-3 or TRBV12-4 and J usage is TRBJ2-1, with D perhaps matching TRBD1 or TRBD2 (6 bases each). The J call may be wrong; the DNA end is better matched by TRBJ2-7. This CDR3 contains 14 residues. DNA for the CDR3: TGTGCCAGCAAGGGGGGAAGCTCCTACAATGAGCAGTACTTC. It specifies CASKGGSSYNEQYF.

This clonotype was seen only a few times. The J gene is TRBJ1-2, the V gene TRBV20-1, with D perhaps matching TRBD1 (6 bases). Germline lookup yields CDR1 DFQATT and CDR2 SNEGSKA (reference sequence). Trimming pared 5 bases from V and 0 bases from J, leaving 16 bases between. The CDR3 runs 15 residues. Here the CDR3 reads CSALSGQTSNYGYTF. CDR3 DNA: TGCAGTGCTTTATCAGGACAGACCTCTAACTATGGCTACACCTTC.

The chain joins TRBV12-1 to TRBJ2-1. TRBV12-1 is given as a pseudogene. The CDR3 loop spans 15 amino acids. In DNA, the CDR3 is TGTGCCAGCAGCTTTCCCCATCGACGGTACAATGAGCAGTTCTTC. Amino acid sequence: CASSFPHRRYNEQFF.